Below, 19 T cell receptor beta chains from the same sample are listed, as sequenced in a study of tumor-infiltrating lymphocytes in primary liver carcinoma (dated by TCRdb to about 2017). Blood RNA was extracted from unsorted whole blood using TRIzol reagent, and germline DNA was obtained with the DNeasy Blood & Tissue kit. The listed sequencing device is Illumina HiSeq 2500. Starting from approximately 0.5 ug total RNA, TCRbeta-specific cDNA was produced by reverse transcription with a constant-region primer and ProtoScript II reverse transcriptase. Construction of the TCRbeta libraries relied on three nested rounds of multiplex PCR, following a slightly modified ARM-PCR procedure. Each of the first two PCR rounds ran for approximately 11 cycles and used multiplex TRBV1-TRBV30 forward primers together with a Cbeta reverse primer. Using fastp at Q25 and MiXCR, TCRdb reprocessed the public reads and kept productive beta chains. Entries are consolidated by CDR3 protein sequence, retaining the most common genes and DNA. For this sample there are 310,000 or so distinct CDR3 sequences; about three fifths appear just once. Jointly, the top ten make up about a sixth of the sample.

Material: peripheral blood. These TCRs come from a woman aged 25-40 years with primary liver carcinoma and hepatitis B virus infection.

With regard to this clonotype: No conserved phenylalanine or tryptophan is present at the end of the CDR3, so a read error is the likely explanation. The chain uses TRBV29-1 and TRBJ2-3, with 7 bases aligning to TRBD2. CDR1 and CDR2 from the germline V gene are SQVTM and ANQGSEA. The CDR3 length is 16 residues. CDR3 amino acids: CNVEDFASGRTDTQYL. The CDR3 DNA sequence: TGCAACGTTGAAGACTTCGCTAGCGGTAGGACAGATACGCAGTATTTA.

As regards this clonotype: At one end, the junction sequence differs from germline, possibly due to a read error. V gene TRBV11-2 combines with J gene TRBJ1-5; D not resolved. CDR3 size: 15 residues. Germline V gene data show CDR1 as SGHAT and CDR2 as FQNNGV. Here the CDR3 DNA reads TGTGCCAGCAGCTTAGGACCCGACCGCAATCAACCCCAGCATTTT. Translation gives CASSLGPDRNQPQHF.

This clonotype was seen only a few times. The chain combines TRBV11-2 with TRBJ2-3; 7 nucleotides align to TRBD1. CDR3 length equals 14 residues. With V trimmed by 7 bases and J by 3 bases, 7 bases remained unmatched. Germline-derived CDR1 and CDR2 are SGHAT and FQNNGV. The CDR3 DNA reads TGTGCCAGCACTCAGGGGGTTAGTACAGATACGCAGTATTTT. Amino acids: CASTQGVSTDTQYF.

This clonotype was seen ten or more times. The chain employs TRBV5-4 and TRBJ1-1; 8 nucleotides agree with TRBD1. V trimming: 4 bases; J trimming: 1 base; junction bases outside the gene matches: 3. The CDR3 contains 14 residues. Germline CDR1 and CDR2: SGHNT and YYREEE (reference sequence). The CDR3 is CASSHGQGNTEAFF. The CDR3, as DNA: TGTGCCAGCAGCCACGGACAGGGGAACACTGAAGCTTTCTTT.

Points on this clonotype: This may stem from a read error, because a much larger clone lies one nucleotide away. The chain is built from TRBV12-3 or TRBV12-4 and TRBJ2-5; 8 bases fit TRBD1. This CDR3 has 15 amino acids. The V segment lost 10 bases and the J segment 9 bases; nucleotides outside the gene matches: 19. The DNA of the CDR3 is TGTGCCAACAGCCACGGACAGGGTGTAGTTGAGCCCCAGTACTTC. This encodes CANSHGQGVVEPQYF.

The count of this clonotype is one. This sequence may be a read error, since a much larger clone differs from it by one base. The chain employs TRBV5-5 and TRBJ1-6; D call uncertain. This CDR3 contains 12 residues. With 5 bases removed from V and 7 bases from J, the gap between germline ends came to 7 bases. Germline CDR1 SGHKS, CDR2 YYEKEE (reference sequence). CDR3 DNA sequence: TGTGCCAGCAGAGACGCGAATTCACCCCTCCACTTT. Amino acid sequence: CASRDANSPLHF.

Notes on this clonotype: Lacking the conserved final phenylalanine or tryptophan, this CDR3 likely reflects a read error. The CDR3 nucleotides are TGTACCAGCAGCTTAGGCCGGACTGTTTACGAGCAGTACCTC. Protein product: CTSSLGRTVYEQYL. This sequence joins TRBV13 and TRBJ2-7; D perhaps matches TRBD2 (5 bases). Germline CDR1 reads PRHDT; CDR2 reads FYEKMQ (reference sequence). The CDR3 spans 14 residues.

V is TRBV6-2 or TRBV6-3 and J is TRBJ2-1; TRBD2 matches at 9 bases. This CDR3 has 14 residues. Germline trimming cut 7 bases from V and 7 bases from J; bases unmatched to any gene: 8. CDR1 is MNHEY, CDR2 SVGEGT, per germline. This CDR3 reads CASKISGSGNEQFF. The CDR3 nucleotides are TGTGCCAGCAAGATTAGCGGGAGTGGTAATGAGCAGTTCTTC.

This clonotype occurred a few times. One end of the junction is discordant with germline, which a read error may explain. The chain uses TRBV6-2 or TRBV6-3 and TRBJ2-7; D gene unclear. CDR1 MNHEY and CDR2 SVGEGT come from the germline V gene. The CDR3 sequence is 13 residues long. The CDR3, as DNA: TGCGCCAGCAGTAGACTTACCGACTACGAGCAGTACTTC. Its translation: CASSRLTDYEQYF.

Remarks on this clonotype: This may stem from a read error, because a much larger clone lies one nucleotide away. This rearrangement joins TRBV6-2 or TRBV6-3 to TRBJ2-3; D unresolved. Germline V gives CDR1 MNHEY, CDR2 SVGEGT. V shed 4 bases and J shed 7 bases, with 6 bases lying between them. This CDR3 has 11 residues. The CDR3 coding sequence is TGTGCCAGCAGTTCGATGTATACGCAGTATTTT. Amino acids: CASSSMYTQYF.

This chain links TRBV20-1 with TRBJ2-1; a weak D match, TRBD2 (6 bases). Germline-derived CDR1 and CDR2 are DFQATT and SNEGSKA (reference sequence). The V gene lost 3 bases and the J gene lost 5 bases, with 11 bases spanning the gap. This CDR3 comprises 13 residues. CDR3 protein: CSARELANNEQFF. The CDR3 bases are TGCAGTGCTAGGGAACTAGCCAACAATGAGCAGTTCTTC.

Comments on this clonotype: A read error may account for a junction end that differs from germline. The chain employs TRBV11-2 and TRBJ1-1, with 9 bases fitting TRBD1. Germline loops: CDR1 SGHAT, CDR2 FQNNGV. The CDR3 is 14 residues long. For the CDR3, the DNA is TGTACCAGCAACCAAGGGGACAGGGCATCTGAAACTTTCTTT. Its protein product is CTSNQGDRASETFF.

Written as DNA, the CDR3 is TGTGCCAGCAGCCAAGTTAGCGGGGGGGCCGACGATGAGCAGTTCTTC. Protein product: CASSQVSGGADDEQFF. The chain combines TRBV4-2 with TRBJ2-1; 11 bases are a match to TRBD2. The germline CDR1 and CDR2 sequences are LGHNA and YNFKEQ. The CDR3 has 16 amino acids. V shed 1 base and J 8 bases; nucleotides not matched to a gene: 7.

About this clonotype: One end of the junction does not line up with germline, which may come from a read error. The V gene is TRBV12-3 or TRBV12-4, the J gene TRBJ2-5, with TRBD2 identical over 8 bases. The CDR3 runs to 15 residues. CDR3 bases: TGTGCCAGCAGTTCCGATACTAGCGGTGTAGAGGCCCAGTACTTC. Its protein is CASSSDTSGVEAQYF.

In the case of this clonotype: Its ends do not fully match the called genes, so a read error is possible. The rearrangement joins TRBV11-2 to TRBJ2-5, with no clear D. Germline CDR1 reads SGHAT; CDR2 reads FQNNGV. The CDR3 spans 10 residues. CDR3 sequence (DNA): TGTGCCAACAGCTTAGAGACCAAGTACTTC. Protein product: CANSLETKYF.

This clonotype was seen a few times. The CDR3 reads CASSLFQSRETQYF. The CDR3 DNA follows: TGTGCCAGCAGCTTGTTCCAGTCTAGGGAGACCCAGTACTTC. The gene calls are TRBV5-6 and TRBJ2-5; D is ambiguous. This CDR3 spans 14 amino acids. Germline V gives CDR1 SGHDT, CDR2 YYEEEE. Trimming removed 1 base at V and 5 bases at J, with 12 bases between.

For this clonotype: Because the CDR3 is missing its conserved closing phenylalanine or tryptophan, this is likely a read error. The CDR3 DNA is TGCAGCGTAGCTCCTTCAAGGGGCGAGGTACCGAACACTGAAGCTTTCTCT. Translation: CSVAPSRGEVPNTEAFS. The V gene is TRBV29-1, the J gene TRBJ1-1; D perhaps matches TRBD1 (5 bases). Trimming left V 6 bases short and J 1 base short, with 24 bases between. Germline V gene data show CDR1 as SQVTM and CDR2 as ANQGSEA. This CDR3 comprises 17 residues.

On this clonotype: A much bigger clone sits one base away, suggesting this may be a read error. CDR3 residues: CASSYGRHNQPQHF. In DNA, the CDR3 is TGTGCCAGCAGTTATGGTCGGCACAATCAGCCCCAGCATTTT. The V gene is TRBV6-2 or TRBV6-3, the J gene TRBJ1-5; no clear D gene. Trimming pared 3 bases from V and 3 bases from J, leaving 9 bases between. There are 14 residues in the CDR3. CDR1 MNHEY and CDR2 SVGEGT come from the germline V gene.

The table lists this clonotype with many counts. The CDR3 sequence: CASFTSGRTSNYEQYF. In DNA form, the CDR3 reads TGTGCCAGCTTCACTAGCGGGAGAACCTCCAACTACGAGCAGTACTTC. The chain combines TRBV28 with TRBJ2-7; TRBD2 matches 11 bases. The CDR3 contains 16 residues. The V segment lost 8 bases and the J segment 3 bases; nucleotides outside the gene matches: 12. Germline loops: CDR1 MDHEN, CDR2 SYDVKM.